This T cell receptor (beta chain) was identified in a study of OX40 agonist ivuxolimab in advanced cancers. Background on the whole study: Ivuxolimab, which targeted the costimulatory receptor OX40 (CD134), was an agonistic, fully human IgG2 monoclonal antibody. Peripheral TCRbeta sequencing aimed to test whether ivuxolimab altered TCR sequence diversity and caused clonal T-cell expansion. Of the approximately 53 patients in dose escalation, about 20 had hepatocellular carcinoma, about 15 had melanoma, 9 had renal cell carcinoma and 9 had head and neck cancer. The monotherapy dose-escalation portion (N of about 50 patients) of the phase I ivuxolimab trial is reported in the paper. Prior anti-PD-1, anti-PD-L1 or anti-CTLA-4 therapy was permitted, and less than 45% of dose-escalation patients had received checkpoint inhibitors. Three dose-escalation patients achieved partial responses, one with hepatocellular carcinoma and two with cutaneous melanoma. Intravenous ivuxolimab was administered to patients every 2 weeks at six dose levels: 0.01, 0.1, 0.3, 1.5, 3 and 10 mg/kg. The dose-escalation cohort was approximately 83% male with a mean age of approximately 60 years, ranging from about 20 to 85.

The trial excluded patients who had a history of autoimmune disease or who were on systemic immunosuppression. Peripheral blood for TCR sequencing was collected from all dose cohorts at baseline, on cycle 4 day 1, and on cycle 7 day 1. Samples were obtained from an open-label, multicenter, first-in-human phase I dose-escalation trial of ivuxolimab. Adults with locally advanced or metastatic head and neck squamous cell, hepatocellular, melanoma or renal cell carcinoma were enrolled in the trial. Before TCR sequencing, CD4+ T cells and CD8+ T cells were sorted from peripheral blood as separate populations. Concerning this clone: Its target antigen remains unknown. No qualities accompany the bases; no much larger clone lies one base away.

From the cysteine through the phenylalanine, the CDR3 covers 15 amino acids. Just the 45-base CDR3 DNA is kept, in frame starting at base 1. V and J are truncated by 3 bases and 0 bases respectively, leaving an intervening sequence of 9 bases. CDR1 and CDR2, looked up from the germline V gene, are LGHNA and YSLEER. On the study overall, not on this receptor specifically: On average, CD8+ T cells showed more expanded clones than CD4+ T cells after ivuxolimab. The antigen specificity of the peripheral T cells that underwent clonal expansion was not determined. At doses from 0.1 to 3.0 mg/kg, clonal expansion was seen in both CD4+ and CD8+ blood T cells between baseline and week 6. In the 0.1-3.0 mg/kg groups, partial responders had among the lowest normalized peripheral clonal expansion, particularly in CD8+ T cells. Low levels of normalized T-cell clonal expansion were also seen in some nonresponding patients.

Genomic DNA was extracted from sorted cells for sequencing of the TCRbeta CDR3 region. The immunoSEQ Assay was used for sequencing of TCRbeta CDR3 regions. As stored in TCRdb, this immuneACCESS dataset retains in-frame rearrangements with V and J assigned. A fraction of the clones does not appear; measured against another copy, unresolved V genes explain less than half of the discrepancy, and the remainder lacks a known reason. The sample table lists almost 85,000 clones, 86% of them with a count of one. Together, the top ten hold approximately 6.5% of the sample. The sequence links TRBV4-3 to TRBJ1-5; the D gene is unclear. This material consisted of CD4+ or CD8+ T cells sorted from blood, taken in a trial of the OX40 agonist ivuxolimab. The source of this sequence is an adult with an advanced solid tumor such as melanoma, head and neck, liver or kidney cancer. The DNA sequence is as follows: TGCGCCAGCAGCCAGCATTACACTAGCAATCAGCCCCAGCATTTT. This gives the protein CASSQHYTSNQPQHF.